This is a list of T cell receptor beta chains from one sample in a study of blood T cell repertoires in COVID-19. Here immunoSEQ multiplex PCR was the method, and the copy in TCRdb shows in-frame clones only, minus some. The sample carries about 370,000 clones, 87% recorded once. Sequenced: peripheral blood. These TCRs come from a woman in her twenties or thirties with COVID-19, enrolled during active disease. The CDR3 runs from the conserved cysteine through the conserved F or W. Each record gives: D gene, clone size, J gene, V gene, CDR3 DNA, CDR3 protein. A D gene is named only where the DNA matches it firmly. Size is stated for part of the rows, as once, few or many counts, or as a class when the clone is expanded.

D gene: -
clone size: few
J gene: TRBJ1-1
V gene: TRBV16
CDR3 DNA: TGTGCCAGCAGCTCCGCGGGGGGTAGCGAAGCTTTCTTT
CDR3 protein: CASSSAGGSEAFF

D gene: TRBD1
clone size: -
J gene: TRBJ2-5
V gene: TRBV19
CDR3 DNA: TGTGCCAGTAGCCTTAACAGGGGTGAGACCCAGTACTTC
CDR3 protein: CASSLNRGETQYF

D gene: TRBD2
clone size: -
J gene: TRBJ2-3
V gene: TRBV24-1
CDR3 DNA: TGTGCCACCAGTGGGGGTAGCGGGAGAAGCACAGATACGCAGTATTTT
CDR3 protein: CATSGGSGRSTDTQYF

D gene: TRBD1
clone size: -
J gene: TRBJ2-7
V gene: TRBV18
CDR3 DNA: TGTGCCAGCTCTCCCGGGACAGACTCCTACGAGCAGTACTTC
CDR3 protein: CASSPGTDSYEQYF

D gene: TRBD1
clone size: few
J gene: TRBJ1-1
V gene: TRBV10-1
CDR3 DNA: TGCGCCAGCAGTGCACAGGGGAGCACTGAAGCTTTCTTT
CDR3 protein: CASSAQGSTEAFF

D gene: TRBD1
clone size: few
J gene: TRBJ1-1
V gene: TRBV10-3
CDR3 DNA: TGTGCCAGGGGGACAGGGGTGTGTATGAACACTGAAGCTTTCTTT
CDR3 protein: CARGTGVCMNTEAFF

D gene: TRBD1
clone size: -
J gene: TRBJ2-1
V gene: TRBV12-3/TRBV12-4
CDR3 DNA: TGTGCCAGCAGCGGGACAGCCTACAATGAGCAGTTCTTC
CDR3 protein: CASSGTAYNEQFF

D gene: -
clone size: once
J gene: TRBJ2-5
V gene: TRBV18
CDR3 DNA: TGTGCCAGCTCACCACTGACGGGTCAAGAGACCCAGTACTTC
CDR3 protein: CASSPLTGQETQYF

D gene: -
clone size: -
J gene: TRBJ2-2
V gene: TRBV5-4
CDR3 DNA: TGTGCCATAACCACGAATAGCGGCACCGGGGAGCTGTTTTTT
CDR3 protein: CAITTNSGTGELFF

D gene: TRBD1
clone size: -
J gene: TRBJ1-1
V gene: TRBV10-3
CDR3 DNA: TGTGCCATGAGACAGGGGATTAACACTGAAGCTTTCTTT
CDR3 protein: CAMRQGINTEAFF

D gene: -
clone size: -
J gene: TRBJ1-5
V gene: TRBV7-9
CDR3 DNA: TGTGCCAGCAGCCTGGGCGTGGATCAGCCCCAGCATTTT
CDR3 protein: CASSLGVDQPQHF

D gene: TRBD1
clone size: -
J gene: TRBJ1-5
V gene: TRBV19
CDR3 DNA: TGTGCCAGTAGAGGGACAGCTTATAGCAATCAGCCCCAGCATTTT
CDR3 protein: CASRGTAYSNQPQHF

D gene: TRBD1
clone size: -
J gene: TRBJ2-1
V gene: TRBV27
CDR3 DNA: TGTGCCACCAGAAGTGACAGGGGCAACTACAATGAGCAGTTCTTC
CDR3 protein: CATRSDRGNYNEQFF

D gene: -
clone size: -
J gene: TRBJ2-5
V gene: TRBV5-1
CDR3 DNA: TGCGCCAGCAGCTTCTCTGAGGCCCAAGAGACCCAGTACTTC
CDR3 protein: CASSFSEAQETQYF

D gene: TRBD1
clone size: -
J gene: TRBJ2-1
V gene: TRBV6-5
CDR3 DNA: TGTGCCAGCTGGTCACAGGGGGAGTGGAGTGGTGAGCAGTTCTTC
CDR3 protein: CASWSQGEWSGEQFF

D gene: -
clone size: -
J gene: TRBJ2-3
V gene: TRBV3-1/TRBV3-2
CDR3 DNA: TGTGCCAGCAGCCATCCCCAGGGACTGGGACTCACAGATACGCAGTATTTT
CDR3 protein: CASSHPQGLGLTDTQYF

D gene: -
clone size: -
J gene: TRBJ1-3
V gene: TRBV18
CDR3 DNA: TGTGCCAGCTCTCGACAAAGCTCTGGAAACACCATATATTTT
CDR3 protein: CASSRQSSGNTIYF

D gene: TRBD1
clone size: -
J gene: TRBJ1-1
V gene: TRBV7-8
CDR3 DNA: TGTGCCAGCAGCTGGGGCCGGACAGGTTTGGGCACTGAAGCTTTCTTT
CDR3 protein: CASSWGRTGLGTEAFF

D gene: -
clone size: -
J gene: TRBJ2-2
V gene: TRBV28
CDR3 DNA: TGTGCCACCTTTAGCCCTACATCCTACACCGGGGAGCTGTTTTTT
CDR3 protein: CATFSPTSYTGELFF

D gene: -
clone size: -
J gene: TRBJ1-5
V gene: TRBV29-1
CDR3 DNA: TGCAGCGTTGAGTCCATCGGAGACGGGCCCCAGCATTTT
CDR3 protein: CSVESIGDGPQHF

D gene: -
clone size: -
J gene: TRBJ1-5
V gene: TRBV6-2/TRBV6-3
CDR3 DNA: TGTGCCAGCAGCCCCAACCGACTCCTTTCGGCTCAGCCCCAGCATTTT
CDR3 protein: CASSPNRLLSAQPQHF

D gene: -
clone size: -
J gene: TRBJ2-7
V gene: TRBV28
CDR3 DNA: TGTGCCATTCGTGGGCTTCCCACGTCCGAGCAGTACTTC
CDR3 protein: CAIRGLPTSEQYF

D gene: -
clone size: -
J gene: TRBJ2-1
V gene: TRBV5-1
CDR3 DNA: TGCGCCAGCAGCTTGGATCTAGATGAGCAGTTCTTC
CDR3 protein: CASSLDLDEQFF

D gene: TRBD2
clone size: -
J gene: TRBJ2-5
V gene: TRBV7-3
CDR3 DNA: TGTGCCAGCAGCCCACTAGCGGGAGGGAGGGGGACCCAGTACTTC
CDR3 protein: CASSPLAGGRGTQYF

D gene: -
clone size: -
J gene: TRBJ1-4
V gene: TRBV28
CDR3 DNA: TGTGCCAGCAAAAGGGGCCTGCGATACAATGAAAAACTGTTTTTT
CDR3 protein: CASKRGLRYNEKLFF

D gene: -
clone size: -
J gene: TRBJ1-5
V gene: TRBV7-8
CDR3 DNA: TGTGCCAGCAGCTTAGCCTTCCAGCCCCAGCATTTT
CDR3 protein: CASSLAFQPQHF

D gene: TRBD1
clone size: -
J gene: TRBJ2-6
V gene: TRBV2
CDR3 DNA: TGTGCCAGCGGGGGACAGGGGGTCCCTGGGGCCAACGTCCTGACTTTC
CDR3 protein: CASGGQGVPGANVLTF